A selection of T cell receptor beta chains follows, all from one sample in a study of T cells in Graves' hyperthyroidism and ophthalmopathy. TCRdb ran MiXCR on the multiplex PCR reads and lists one entry per CDR3 protein. This sample carries 500,000 or so distinct CDR3 sequences, approximately 16% of them seen once, and the ten largest clones take 25% to 30%. The specimen sequenced was blood. The receptors here all came from a woman under 40 with Graves' ophthalmopathy. Each CDR3 is given with its conserved first and last residue. D genes are given only for firm matches. The size entry is marked missing in some rows and otherwise reads once, few, many or a size class.

d_call,v_call,clone_size,j_call,cdr3_nt,cdr3_aa
TRBD1,TRBV6-1,many,TRBJ1-2,TGTGCCAGCAGCCAAACTACAGGGGGTGACTATGGCTACACCTTC,CASSQTTGGDYGYTF
-,TRBV28,many,TRBJ1-5,TGTGCCAGCACCTGGGGGGAATCCCAGCCCCAGCATTTT,CASTWGESQPQHF
-,TRBV28,many,TRBJ2-7,TGTGCCAGCAGTAGGGCAGGATCTGTCTACGAGCAGTACTTC,CASSRAGSVYEQYF
-,TRBV28,few,TRBJ2-7,TGTGCCAGCAGCGCGCCGGCGGACTACGAGCAGCACTTC,CASSAPADYEQHF
-,TRBV11-2,many,TRBJ2-7,TGTGCCAGCAGCTTACGTCTGCGAACCTACGAGCAGTACTTC,CASSLRLRTYEQYF
TRBD1,TRBV2,many,TRBJ1-4,TGTGCCAGCCGACAGGGAGAAAATGAAAAACTGTTTTTT,CASRQGENEKLFF
TRBD1,TRBV3-1,-,TRBJ2-5,TGTGCCAGCAGCCCCCTAGGACAGGGGAGTACCCAGTACTTC,CASSPLGQGSTQYF
-,TRBV28,-,TRBJ1-3,TGTGCCAGCAGTTTATACCTAGGAAACTCTGGAAACACCATATATTTT,CASSLYLGNSGNTIYF
-,TRBV10-3,-,TRBJ2-3,TGTGCCATCAGTGACTCCTACAGCCTCCTCACAGATACGCAGTATTTT,CAISDSYSLLTDTQYF
-,TRBV28,many,TRBJ2-5,TGTGCCAGCAGTACCGTTTACGAGACCCAGTACTTC,CASSTVYETQYF
-,TRBV7-2,-,TRBJ1-6,TGTGCCAGCAGCGGCCGGGACGGAAATTCACCCCTCCACTTT,CASSGRDGNSPLHF